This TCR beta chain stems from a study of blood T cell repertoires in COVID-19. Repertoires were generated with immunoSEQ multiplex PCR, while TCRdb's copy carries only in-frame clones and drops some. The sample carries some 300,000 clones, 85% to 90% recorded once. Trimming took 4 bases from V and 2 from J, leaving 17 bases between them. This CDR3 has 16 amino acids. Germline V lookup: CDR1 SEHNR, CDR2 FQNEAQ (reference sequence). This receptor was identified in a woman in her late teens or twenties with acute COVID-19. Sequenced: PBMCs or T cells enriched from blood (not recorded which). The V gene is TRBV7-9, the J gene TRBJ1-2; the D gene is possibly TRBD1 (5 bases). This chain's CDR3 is CASSSPGGDSNYGYTF. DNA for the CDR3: TGTGCCAGCAGCTCGCCGGGAGGGGATTCAAACTATGGCTACACCTTC.